These 10 T cell receptor beta chains came from one sample sequenced in a study of blood T cell repertoires in COVID-19. Here immunoSEQ multiplex PCR was the method, and the copy in TCRdb shows in-frame clones only, minus some. The repertoire consists of over 120,000 clones, with about 80% occurring once and the leading ten covering 3%. Sequencing used peripheral blood. All receptors come from a woman of 80 years or more with acute or convalescent COVID-19.

The CDR3 loop is CASSPQGEGYEQYF. The CDR3 coding sequence is TGTGCCAGTAGCCCACAGGGGGAGGGGTACGAGCAGTACTTC. The chain is built from TRBV19 and TRBJ2-7; D perhaps matches TRBD1 (8 bases). This CDR3 is built from 14 residues. V was trimmed by 6 bases and J by 4 bases, leaving 16 bases between them. Germline V lookup: CDR1 LNHDA, CDR2 SQIVND (reference sequence). Drawing the rest from reference TRBV19 and TRBJ2-7, the complete variable domain is DGGITQSPKYLFRKEGQNVTLSCEQNLNHDAMYWYRQDPGQGLRLIYYSQIVNDFQKGDIAEGYSVSREKKESFPLTVTSAQKNPTAFYLCASSPQGEGYEQYFGPGTRLTVT.

The V call is TRBV10-3, the J call TRBJ1-2, with D maybe TRBD1 (5 bases). Germline V gene sequence: CDR1 ENHRY, CDR2 SYGVKD. The CDR3 is 14 amino acids. Trimming took 4 bases from V and 0 from J, leaving 9 bases between them. CDR3 in amino acids: CAISGGRANYGYTF. The DNA for the CDR3 is TGTGCCATCAGTGGCGGCAGGGCTAACTATGGCTACACCTTC.

The chain uses TRBV4-1 and TRBJ2-2; 9 bases line up with TRBD1. With V trimmed by 6 bases and J by 1 base, 6 bases remained unmatched. The CDR3 has 16 amino acids. Germline V lookup: CDR1 MGHRA, CDR2 YSYEKL. The CDR3 DNA is TGCGCCAGCAGATACACGGACAGGGGGAACACCGGGGAGCTGTTTTTT. This gives the protein CASRYTDRGNTGELFF.

The genes are TRBV7-2 and TRBJ2-7, with TRBD1 identical over 7 bases. The CDR3 length is 14 residues. V was pared by 5 bases and J by 2 bases, with 6 bases of the junction left unmatched. CDR1 is SGHTA and CDR2 is FQGNSA in the germline V gene. CDR3 DNA: TGTGCCAGCAGCAAGACAGGGATCGCCTACGAGCAGTACTTC. Translation: CASSKTGIAYEQYF.

The rearrangement joins TRBV18 to TRBJ1-2, with D uncertain. Trimming left V 3 bases short and J 6 bases short, with 11 bases between. CDR1 KGHSH and CDR2 LQKENI come from the germline V gene. This CDR3 spans 13 amino acids. CDR3 in DNA: TGTGCCAGCTCACCCCTTTTTGAGAATGGCTACACCTTC. It is translated as CASSPLFENGYTF.

This chain joins TRBV4-1 and TRBJ2-5, with 12 bases that match TRBD2. Germline CDR1 MGHRA, CDR2 YSYEKL. The CDR3 loop spans 17 amino acids. V lost 0 bases to trimming and J lost 2 bases; unmatched junction nucleotides: 4. The CDR3 DNA sequence: TGCGCCAGCAGCCAAGATTGGCTAGCGGGGGGGCAAGAGACCCAGTACTTC. Translated, it gives CASSQDWLAGGQETQYF.

The chain has TRBV3-1 (or the pseudogene TRBV3-2) and TRBJ1-6; D possibly corresponds to TRBD1 (5 bases). This CDR3 has 15 residues. Germline V gene lookup returns CDR1 LGHDT and CDR2 YNNKEL (reference sequence). Trimming shortened V by 1 base and J by 6 bases, and 10 bases separated the two germline ends. CDR3 sequence: CASSQVQGANSPLHF. The CDR3 bases are TGTGCCAGCAGCCAAGTCCAGGGCGCTAATTCACCCCTCCACTTT.

This rearrangement joins TRBV30 to TRBJ2-3; D perhaps matches TRBD1 (6 bases). V lost 4 bases and J 4 bases, leaving 12 bases between the germline ends. The germline CDR1 and CDR2 sequences are GTSNPN and SVGIG (reference sequence). This CDR3 region has 13 residues. The CDR3: CAWTPQGPDTQYF. The CDR3 bases are TGTGCCTGGACGCCCCAGGGGCCAGATACGCAGTATTTT. The full variable domain, in which reference TRBV30 and TRBJ2-3 provide the parts outside the CDR3, is SQTIHQWPATLVQPVGSPLSLECTVEGTSNPNLYWYRQAAGRGLQLLFYSVGIGQISSEVPQNLSASRPQDRQFILSSKKLLLSDSGFYLCAWTPQGPDTQYFGPGTRLTVL.

This chain joins TRBV18 and TRBJ1-1, with TRBD1 as a possible D gene (5 bases). The germline V gene has CDR1 KGHSH and CDR2 LQKENI. The CDR3 runs 17 residues. Trimming took 6 bases from V and 3 from J, leaving 23 bases between them. CDR3 sequence reads: CASSSSVGARGDTEAFF. The CDR3 DNA sequence: TGTGCCAGCTCCTCATCGGTTGGGGCACGCGGGGACACTGAAGCTTTCTTT.

V usage is TRBV7-9 and J usage is TRBJ1-6, with D unclear. The V end lost 5 bases, the J end lost 8 bases, and 10 bases lay between the germline ends. Germline CDR1 SEHNR, CDR2 FQNEAQ (reference sequence). The CDR3 spans 13 residues. The CDR3 protein is CASSIQADSPLHF. The CDR3 coding sequence is TGTGCCAGCAGCATACAAGCGGATTCACCCCTCCACTTT.